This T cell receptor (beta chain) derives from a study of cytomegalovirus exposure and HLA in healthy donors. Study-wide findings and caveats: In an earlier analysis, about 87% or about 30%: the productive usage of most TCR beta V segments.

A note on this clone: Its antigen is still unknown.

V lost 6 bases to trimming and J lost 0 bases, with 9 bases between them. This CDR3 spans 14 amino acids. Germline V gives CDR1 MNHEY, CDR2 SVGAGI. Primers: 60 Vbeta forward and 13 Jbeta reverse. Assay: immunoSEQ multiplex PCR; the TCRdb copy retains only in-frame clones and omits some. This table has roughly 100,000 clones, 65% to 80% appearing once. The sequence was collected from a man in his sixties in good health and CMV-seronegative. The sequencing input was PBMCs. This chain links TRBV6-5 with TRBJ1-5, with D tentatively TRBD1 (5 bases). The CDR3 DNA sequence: TGTGCCAGCAGAGGACAAACTAGCAATCAGCCCCAGCATTTT. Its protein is CASRGQTSNQPQHF.